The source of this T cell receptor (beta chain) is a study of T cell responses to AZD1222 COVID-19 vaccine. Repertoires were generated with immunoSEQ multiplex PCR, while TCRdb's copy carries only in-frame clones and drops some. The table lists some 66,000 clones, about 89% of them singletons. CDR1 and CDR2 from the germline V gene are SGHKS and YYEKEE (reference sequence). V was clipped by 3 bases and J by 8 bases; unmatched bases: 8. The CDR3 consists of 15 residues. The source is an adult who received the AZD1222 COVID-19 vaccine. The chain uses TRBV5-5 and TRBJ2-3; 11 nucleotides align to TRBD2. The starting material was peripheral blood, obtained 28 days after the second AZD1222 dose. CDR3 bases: TGTGCCAGCAGCTCGCTAGCGGGAGGTCAAGGTACGCAGTATTTT. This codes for CASSSLAGGQGTQYF.